The 17 T cell receptor beta chains reported below all come from one sample, sequenced in a study of OX40 agonist ivuxolimab in advanced cancers. Sequencing used immunoSEQ multiplex PCR; TCRdb keeps in-frame clones, though not all of them. The sample consists of about 26,000 clones, about 76% of them appearing once. Here the sequenced sample was CD4+ or CD8+ T cells sorted from blood, taken in a trial of the OX40 agonist ivuxolimab. These receptors were collected from an adult with an advanced solid tumor such as melanoma, head and neck, liver or kidney cancer.

The chain links TRBV4-2 to TRBJ2-3; D perhaps matches TRBD2 (6 bases). Germline values: CDR1 LGHNA, CDR2 YNFKEQ. V lost 4 bases, J lost 6 bases, and 14 bases lay in between. This CDR3 is 14 amino acids long. The chain's CDR3 is CASSPGTGMDTQYF. In nucleotides, the CDR3 is TGTGCCAGCAGCCCCGGGACTGGCATGGATACGCAGTATTTT.

The chain carries TRBV5-6 and TRBJ1-1, with D perhaps TRBD1 (5 bases). The V and J ends lost 1 base and 1 base respectively, with 11 bases between them. Germline V CDR1 and CDR2: SGHDT, YYEEEE. The length of the CDR3 is 15 residues. The CDR3 reads CASSLFRQTNTEAFF. The CDR3 DNA is TGTGCCAGCAGCTTGTTCAGACAGACGAACACTGAAGCTTTCTTT.

The rearrangement links TRBV21-1 to TRBJ2-2; TRBD2 is taken as the D call from the table, unchecked against the DNA. TRBV21-1 is a pseudogene locus. The CDR3 covers 15 residues. The chain's CDR3 is CASSKKEGSTGELFF. Here the CDR3 DNA reads TGTGCCAGCAGCAAAAAGGAGGGGAGCACCGGGGAGCTGTTTTTT.

The V and J genes are TRBV7-9 and TRBJ2-7; TRBD1 matches 7 bases. Germline-derived CDR1 and CDR2 are SEHNR and FQNEAQ (reference sequence). V trimming: 1 base; J trimming: 6 bases; junction bases outside the gene matches: 9. The CDR3 covers 15 residues. CDR3 loop: CASSLGDRDPLEQYF. The CDR3 DNA follows: TGTGCCAGCAGCTTAGGAGACAGGGACCCACTCGAGCAGTACTTC.

The chain combines TRBV11-2 with TRBJ2-7; TRBD1 matches at 10 bases. The CDR3 extends over 14 amino acids. Germline CDR1 SGHAT, CDR2 FQNNGV. The V and J ends lost 3 bases and 2 bases, in that order; junction bases with no gene match: 1. CDR3 loop: CASSFGTGAYEQYF. CDR3 nucleotide sequence: TGTGCCAGCAGCTTCGGGACAGGGGCCTACGAGCAGTACTTC.

CDR3 bases: TGTGCCAGCAGTTCCCGATTGTCAACTGTCAGCACAGATACGCAGTATTTT. Translating gives CASSSRLSTVSTDTQYF. The chain recombines TRBV27 with TRBJ2-3; D uncertain. V was shortened by 4 bases and J by 0 bases, with 17 bases between the two germline ends. The CDR3 spans 17 residues. CDR1 is MNHEY and CDR2 is SMNVEV in the germline V gene (reference sequence).

The chain is built from TRBV11-2 and TRBJ1-1; D gene unclear. CDR1 and CDR2 (germline): SGHAT, FQNNGV. With 1 base removed from V and 10 bases from J, the gap between germline ends came to 7 bases. This CDR3 spans 11 amino acids. CDR3 sequence reads: CASSLGDGAFF. CDR3 in DNA: TGTGCCAGCAGCTTAGGGGATGGAGCTTTCTTT.

The J gene is TRBJ2-1, the V gene TRBV9; D assignment may be TRBD1 or TRBD2 (5 bases each). Trimming took off 0 bases at V and 0 bases at J, with 10 bases between the two ends. The length of the CDR3 is 16 residues. CDR1 and CDR2 (germline): SGDLS, YYNGEE. CDR3 DNA sequence: TGTGCCAGCAGCGTAGGGGTCGGGGCCTCCTACAATGAGCAGTTCTTC. It yields the protein CASSVGVGASYNEQFF.

The genes are TRBV29-1 and TRBJ2-1; possible D gene TRBD2, 6 bases. Germline lookup yields CDR1 SQVTM and CDR2 ANQGSEA. V was shortened by 5 bases and J by 12 bases, with 11 bases between the two germline ends. CDR3 length: 10 amino acids. The CDR3 bases are TGCAGCGTTATCGGGAGAGGGCAGTTCTTC. This encodes CSVIGRGQFF.

The rearrangement joins TRBV10-2 to TRBJ2-1, with 9 bases matching TRBD2. Germline V CDR1 and CDR2: WSHSY, SAAADI. The V segment lost 1 base and the J segment 4 bases; nucleotides outside the gene matches: 5. This CDR3 has 16 amino acids. In DNA form, the CDR3 reads TGCGCCAGCAGTGAGTTGGGCGGGGGGGGATACAATGAGCAGTTCTTC. It encodes CASSELGGGGYNEQFF.

V usage is TRBV11-2 and J usage is TRBJ2-7; a weak D match, TRBD1 (6 bases). Trimming stripped 0 bases from V and 1 base from J, with 10 bases between. Germline lookup yields CDR1 SGHAT and CDR2 FQNNGV. The CDR3 extends over 15 amino acids. The CDR3: CASSLEGAVSYEQYF. CDR3 in DNA: TGTGCCAGCAGCTTAGAGGGGGCCGTATCCTACGAGCAGTACTTC.

The chain employs TRBV15 and TRBJ2-7; possible D gene TRBD1, 6 bases. V was pared by 4 bases and J by 2 bases, with 12 bases between. This CDR3 has 14 residues. Germline V lookup: CDR1 LNHNV, CDR2 YYDKDF (reference sequence). The CDR3: CATSKGRGPYEQYF. For the CDR3, the DNA is TGTGCCACCAGCAAGGGCAGGGGCCCCTACGAGCAGTACTTC. Full variable domain (remainder filled in from reference TRBV15 and TRBJ2-7): DAMVIQNPRYQVTQFGKPVTLSCSQTLNHNVMYWYQQKSSQAPKLLFHYYDKDFNNEADTPDNFQSRRPNTSFCFLDIRSPGLGDTAMYLCATSKGRGPYEQYFGPGTRLTVT.

This sequence joins TRBV11-2 and TRBJ1-4; TRBD1 matches 7 bases. The CDR3 consists of 16 residues. The germline V gene has CDR1 SGHAT and CDR2 FQNNGV. V lost 7 bases and J lost 2; bases outside the gene matches: 10. Written as DNA, the CDR3 is TGTGCCAGCATCCAAAATAGGGGGCTGACTAATGAAAAACTGTTTTTT. It specifies CASIQNRGLTNEKLFF.

The chain recombines TRBV7-2 with TRBJ2-7; 11 bases fit TRBD1. The CDR3 consists of 14 residues. V shed 7 bases and J 3 bases; nucleotides not matched to a gene: 5. The germline V gene has CDR1 SGHTA and CDR2 FQGNSA. The CDR3 reads CASKGTGGSYEQYF. For the CDR3, the DNA is TGTGCCAGCAAGGGGACAGGGGGTAGCTACGAGCAGTACTTC.

The sample holds one count of this clone. This chain links TRBV7-9 with TRBJ2-2; D is uncertain. V gave up 7 bases and J gave up 6 bases, with 6 bases separating them. Germline V gives CDR1 SEHNR, CDR2 FQNEAQ (reference sequence). The CDR3 totals 11 residues. The CDR3 sequence is CASTPSGELFF. For the CDR3, the DNA is TGTGCCAGCACCCCGTCCGGGGAGCTGTTTTTT.

The chain is built from TRBV7-6 and TRBJ2-7; 8 positions agree with TRBD1. V lost 5 bases, J lost 7 bases, and 13 bases stayed unmatched. CDR3 length equals 15 residues. Germline lookup yields CDR1 SGHVS and CDR2 FNYEAQ. CDR3: CASSEAGTGTLEQYF. The DNA of the CDR3 is TGTGCCAGCAGCGAGGCCGGGACAGGTACTTTGGAGCAGTACTTC. The full variable domain, with the rest looked up from reference TRBV7-6 and TRBJ2-7, is GAGVSQSPRYKVTKRGQDVALRCDPISGHVSLYWYRQALGQGPEFLTYFNYEAQQDKSGLPNDRFSAERPEGSISTLTIQRTEQRDSAMYRCASSEAGTGTLEQYFGPGTRLTVT.

The gene calls are TRBV28 and TRBJ2-7, with TRBD1 as a possible D gene (6 bases). The germline CDR1 and CDR2 sequences are MDHEN and SYDVKM. The CDR3 is 15 amino acids. Trimming shortened V by 3 bases and J by 2 bases, and 14 bases separated the two germline ends. CDR3 loop: CASSFVKDSTYEQYF. The CDR3 DNA follows: TGTGCCAGCAGTTTTGTAAAGGACAGTACCTACGAGCAGTACTTC.